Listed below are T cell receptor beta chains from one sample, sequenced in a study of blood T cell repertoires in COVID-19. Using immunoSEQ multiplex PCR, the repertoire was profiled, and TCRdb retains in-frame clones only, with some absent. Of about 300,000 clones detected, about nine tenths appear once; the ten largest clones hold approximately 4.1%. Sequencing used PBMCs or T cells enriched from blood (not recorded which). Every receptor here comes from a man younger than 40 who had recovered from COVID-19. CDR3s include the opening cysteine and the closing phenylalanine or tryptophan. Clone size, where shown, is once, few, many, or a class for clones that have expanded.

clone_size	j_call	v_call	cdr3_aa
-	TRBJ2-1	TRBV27	CATPLAGTHSYNEQFF
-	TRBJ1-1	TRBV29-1	CSEASTGGTEAFF
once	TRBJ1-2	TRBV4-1	CASSQNSADLYRGPGYTF
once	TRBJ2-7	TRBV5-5	CASSSRTAVEQYF
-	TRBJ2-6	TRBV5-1	CASSAQGQGSNVLTF
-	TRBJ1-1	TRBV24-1	CATKQGYDTEAFF
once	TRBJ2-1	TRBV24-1	CATSDPGGGRGQFF
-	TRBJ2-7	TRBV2	CASSEGRTGGIGEQYF
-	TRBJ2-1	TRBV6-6	CASSLLAGDNEQFF
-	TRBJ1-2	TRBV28	CASSRQVVTSGYTF
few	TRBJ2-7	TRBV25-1	CASSDFRQGRSYEQYF
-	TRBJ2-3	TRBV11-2	CASSLDFGLTSTDTQYF
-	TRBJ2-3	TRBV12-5	CASGLGGTLRQYF
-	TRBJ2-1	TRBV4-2	CASSSLAGSPNEQFF
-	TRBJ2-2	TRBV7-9	CASRPTGRTGELFF
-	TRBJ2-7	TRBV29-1	CSVRDSELYEQYF
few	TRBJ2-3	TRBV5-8	CASSRQGAFTDTQYF
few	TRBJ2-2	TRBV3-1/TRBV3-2	CASSQSGGPNTGELFF
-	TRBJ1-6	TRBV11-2	CASSLDRSPLHF